What follows describes a single T cell receptor (beta chain). Produced via immunoSEQ multiplex PCR; TCRdb's table is partial and in-frame only. In the table there are 200,000 to 300,000 clones, about 70% of which are singletons. The data stem from a study of blood T cell repertoires in COVID-19. Germline CDR1 and CDR2: LGHDT and YNNKEL (reference sequence). The CDR3 has 18 residues. V dropped 3 bases and J dropped 2 bases, with 17 bases sitting between them. The sequence came from a woman of 80 years or more with acute or convalescent COVID-19. V and J are TRBV3-1 (or the pseudogene TRBV3-2) and TRBJ2-6, with D hard to call. Sequenced material: peripheral blood. CDR3: CASSQGYPSTTGANVLTF. The CDR3, as DNA: TGTGCCAGCAGCCAGGGCTACCCCTCTACCACTGGGGCCAACGTCCTGACTTTC.